This T cell receptor (beta chain) emerged from a study of radiotherapy plus CTLA-4 blockade in lung cancer. TCRdb keeps only in-frame clones here, not all; method: immunoSEQ multiplex PCR. The sample lists roughly 32,000 clones; roughly 70% were seen once. Study-level findings and limits: Researchers report tumor-derived TCR clones expanding in blood after radiotherapy plus ipilimumab.

Notes on this clone: What it recognizes is unknown.

This specimen was peripheral blood, taken from a patient treated with radiotherapy plus ipilimumab. This receptor was taken from a human donor with non-small cell lung cancer who had stable disease on radiotherapy plus ipilimumab.

DNA of the CDR3: TGTGCCACCAGCGGAGGAGGGGCTAGCGGGTACACCGGGGAGCTGTTTTTT. Residues: CATSGGGASGYTGELFF. The chain combines TRBV15 with TRBJ2-2, with 8 bases aligning to TRBD2. The J segment lost 3 bases and the V segment lost 5 bases, leaving 11 bases of the junction unmatched. The CDR3 covers 17 residues. Germline V gene data show CDR1 as LNHNV and CDR2 as YYDKDF (reference sequence).